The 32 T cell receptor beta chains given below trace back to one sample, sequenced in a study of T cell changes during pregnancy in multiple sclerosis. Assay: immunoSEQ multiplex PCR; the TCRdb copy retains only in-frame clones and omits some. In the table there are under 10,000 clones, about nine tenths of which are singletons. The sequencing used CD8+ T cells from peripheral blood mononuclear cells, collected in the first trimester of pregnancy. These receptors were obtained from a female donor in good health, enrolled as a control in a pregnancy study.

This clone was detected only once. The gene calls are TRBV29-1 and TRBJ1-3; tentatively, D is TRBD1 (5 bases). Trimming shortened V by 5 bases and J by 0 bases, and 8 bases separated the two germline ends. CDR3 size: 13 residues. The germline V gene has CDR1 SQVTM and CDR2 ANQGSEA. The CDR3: CSVRGGSGNTIYF. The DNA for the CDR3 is TGCAGCGTTCGGGGGGGCTCTGGAAACACCATATATTTT.

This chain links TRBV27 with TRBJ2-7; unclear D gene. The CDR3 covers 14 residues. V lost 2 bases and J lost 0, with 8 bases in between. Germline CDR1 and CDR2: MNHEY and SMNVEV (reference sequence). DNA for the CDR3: TGTGCCAGCAGTTTACGGTTCCTCTCCTACGAGCAGTACTTC. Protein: CASSLRFLSYEQYF.

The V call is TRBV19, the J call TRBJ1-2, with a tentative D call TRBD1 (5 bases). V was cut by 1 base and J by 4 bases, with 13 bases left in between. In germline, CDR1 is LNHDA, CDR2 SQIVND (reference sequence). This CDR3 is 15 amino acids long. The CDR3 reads CASSIVQGGLYGYTF. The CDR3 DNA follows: TGTGCCAGTAGTATAGTCCAGGGAGGGCTCTATGGCTACACCTTC.

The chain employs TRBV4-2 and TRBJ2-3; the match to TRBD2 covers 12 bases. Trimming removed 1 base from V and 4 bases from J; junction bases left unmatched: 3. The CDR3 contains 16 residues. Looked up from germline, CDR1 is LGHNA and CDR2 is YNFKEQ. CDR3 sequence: CASSQVPSGGADTQYF. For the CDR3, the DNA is TGTGCCAGCAGCCAAGTTCCTAGCGGGGGGGCAGATACGCAGTATTTT.

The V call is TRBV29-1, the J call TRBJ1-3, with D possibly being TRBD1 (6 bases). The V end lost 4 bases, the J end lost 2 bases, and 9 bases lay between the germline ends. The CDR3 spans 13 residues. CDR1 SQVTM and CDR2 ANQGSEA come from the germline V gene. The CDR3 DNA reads TGCAGCGTTGCAACAGGGCCTGGAAACACCATATATTTT. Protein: CSVATGPGNTIYF.

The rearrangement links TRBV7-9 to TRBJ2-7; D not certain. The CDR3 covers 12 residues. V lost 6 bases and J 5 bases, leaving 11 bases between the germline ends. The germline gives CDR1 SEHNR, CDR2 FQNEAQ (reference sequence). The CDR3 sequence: CASREWHNEQYF. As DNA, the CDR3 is TGTGCCAGCAGGGAGTGGCATAACGAGCAGTACTTC.

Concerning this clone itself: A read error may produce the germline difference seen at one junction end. The CDR3 here is CASSRLAGETDMQYF. CDR3 DNA sequence: TGTGCCAGCAGCCGACTAGCGGGAGAGACAGATATGCAGTATTTT. This rearrangement joins TRBV28 to TRBJ2-3; 12 bases line up with TRBD2. This CDR3 spans 15 amino acids. The germline gives CDR1 MDHEN, CDR2 SYDVKM.

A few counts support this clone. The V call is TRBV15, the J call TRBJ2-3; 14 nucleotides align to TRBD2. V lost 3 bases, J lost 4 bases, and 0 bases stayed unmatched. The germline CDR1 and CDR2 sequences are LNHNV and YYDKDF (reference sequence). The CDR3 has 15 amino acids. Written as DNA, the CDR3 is TGTGCCACCAGCAGGACTAGCGGGGGGGCAGATACGCAGTATTTT. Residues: CATSRTSGGADTQYF.

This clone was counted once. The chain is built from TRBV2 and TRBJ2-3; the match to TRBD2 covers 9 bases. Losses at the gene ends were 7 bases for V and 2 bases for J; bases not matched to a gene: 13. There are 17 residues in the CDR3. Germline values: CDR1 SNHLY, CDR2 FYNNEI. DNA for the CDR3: TGTGCCAGCATACTCACTCTCAGCGGGGGGTACACAGATACGCAGTATTTT. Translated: CASILTLSGGYTDTQYF.

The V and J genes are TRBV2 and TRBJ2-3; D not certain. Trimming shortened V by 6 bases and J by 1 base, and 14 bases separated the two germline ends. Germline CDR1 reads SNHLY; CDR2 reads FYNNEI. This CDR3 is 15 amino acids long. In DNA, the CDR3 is TGTGCCAGCAGCAAAAGTGGTGCGGGCACAGATACGCAGTATTTT. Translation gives CASSKSGAGTDTQYF. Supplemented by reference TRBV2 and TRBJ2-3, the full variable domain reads EPEVTQTPSHQVTQMGQEVILRCVPISNHLYFYWYRQILGQKVEFLVSFYNNEISEKSEIFDDQFSVERPDGSNFTLKIRSTKLEDSAMYFCASSKSGAGTDTQYFGPGTRLTVL.

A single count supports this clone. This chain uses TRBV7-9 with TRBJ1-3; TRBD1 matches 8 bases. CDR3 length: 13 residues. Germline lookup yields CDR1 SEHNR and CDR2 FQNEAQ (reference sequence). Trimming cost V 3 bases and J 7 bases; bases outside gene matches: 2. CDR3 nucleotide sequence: TGTGCCAGCAGCTTTCAGGGGGCTAACACCATATATTTT. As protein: CASSFQGANTIYF. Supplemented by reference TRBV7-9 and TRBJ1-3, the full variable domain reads DTGVSQNPRHKITKRGQNVTFRCDPISEHNRLYWYRQTLGQGPEFLTYFQNEAQLEKSRLLSDRFSAERPKGSFSTLEIQRTEQGDSAMYLCASSFQGANTIYFGEGSWLTVV.

Here the CDR3 reads CASTTGDYQPQHF. CDR3 sequence (DNA): TGTGCCAGCACGACAGGGGATTATCAGCCCCAGCATTTT. The rearrangement links TRBV28 to TRBJ1-5, with 8 bases matching TRBD1. Germline V gives CDR1 MDHEN, CDR2 SYDVKM. Trimming removed 7 bases from V and 5 bases from J; junction bases left unmatched: 4. The CDR3 consists of 13 residues.

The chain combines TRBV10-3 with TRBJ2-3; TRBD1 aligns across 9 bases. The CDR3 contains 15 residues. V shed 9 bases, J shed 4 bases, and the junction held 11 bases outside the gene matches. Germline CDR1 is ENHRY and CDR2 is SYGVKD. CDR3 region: CAIESRDREADTQYF. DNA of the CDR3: TGTGCCATAGAGAGCCGGGACAGGGAGGCAGATACGCAGTATTTT.

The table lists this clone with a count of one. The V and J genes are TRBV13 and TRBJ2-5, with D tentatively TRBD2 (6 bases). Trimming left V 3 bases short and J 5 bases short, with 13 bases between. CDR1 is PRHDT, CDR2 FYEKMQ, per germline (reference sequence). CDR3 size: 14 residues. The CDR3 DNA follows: TGTGCCAGCAGCTTGTCGCAAGGAGGGGAGACCCAGTACTTC. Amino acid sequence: CASSLSQGGETQYF.

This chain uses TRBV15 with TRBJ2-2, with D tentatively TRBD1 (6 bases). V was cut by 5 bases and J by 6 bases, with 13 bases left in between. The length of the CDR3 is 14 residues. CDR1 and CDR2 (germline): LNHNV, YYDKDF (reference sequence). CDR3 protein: CATSFLQGSGELFF. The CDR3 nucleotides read TGTGCCACCAGCTTTCTACAGGGATCCGGGGAGCTGTTTTTT.

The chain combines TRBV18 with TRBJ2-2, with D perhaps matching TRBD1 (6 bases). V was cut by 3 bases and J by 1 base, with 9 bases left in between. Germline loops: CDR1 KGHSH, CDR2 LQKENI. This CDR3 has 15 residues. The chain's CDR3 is CASSPGQRNTGELFF. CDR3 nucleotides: TGTGCCAGCTCACCGGGACAAAGGAACACCGGGGAGCTGTTTTTT.

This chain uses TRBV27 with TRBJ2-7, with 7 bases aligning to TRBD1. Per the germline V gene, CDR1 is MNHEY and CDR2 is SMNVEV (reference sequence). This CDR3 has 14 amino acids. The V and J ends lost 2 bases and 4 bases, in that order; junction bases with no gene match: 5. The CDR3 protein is CASSLRQGLYEQYF. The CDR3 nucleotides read TGTGCCAGCAGTTTACGACAGGGTTTATACGAGCAGTACTTC.

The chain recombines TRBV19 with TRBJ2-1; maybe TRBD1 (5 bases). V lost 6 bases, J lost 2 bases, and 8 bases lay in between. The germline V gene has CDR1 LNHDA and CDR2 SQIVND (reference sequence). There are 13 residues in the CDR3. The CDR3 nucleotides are TGTGCCAGTAGCCAGGACACCTACAATGAGCAGTTCTTC. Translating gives CASSQDTYNEQFF.

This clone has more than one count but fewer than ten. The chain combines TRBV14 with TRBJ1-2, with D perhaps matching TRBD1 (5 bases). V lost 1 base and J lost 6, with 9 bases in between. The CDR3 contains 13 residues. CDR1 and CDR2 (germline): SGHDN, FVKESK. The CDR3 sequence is CASSQANRHGYTF. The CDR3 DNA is TGTGCCAGCAGCCAAGCAAACAGGCATGGCTACACCTTC.

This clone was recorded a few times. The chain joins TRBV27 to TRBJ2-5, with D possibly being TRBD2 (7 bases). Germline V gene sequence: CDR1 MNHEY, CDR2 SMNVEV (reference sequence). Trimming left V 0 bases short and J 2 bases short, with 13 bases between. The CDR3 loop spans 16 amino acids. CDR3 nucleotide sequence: TGTGCCAGCAGTTTATCAGGGGGGGTACCTCAAGAGACCCAGTACTTC. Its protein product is CASSLSGGVPQETQYF.

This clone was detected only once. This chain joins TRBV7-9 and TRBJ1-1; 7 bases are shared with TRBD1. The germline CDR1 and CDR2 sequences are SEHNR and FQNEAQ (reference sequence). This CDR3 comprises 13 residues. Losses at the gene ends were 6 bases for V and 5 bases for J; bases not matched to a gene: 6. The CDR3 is CASSNTGATEAFF. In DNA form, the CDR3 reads TGTGCCAGCAGTAACACAGGGGCGACTGAAGCTTTCTTT.

This chain's CDR3 is CASSYSKAQGRTEAFF. Here the CDR3 DNA reads TGTGCCAGCAGTTACTCGAAGGCGCAGGGCCGCACTGAAGCTTTCTTT. The gene calls are TRBV6-5 and TRBJ1-1; maybe TRBD1 (5 bases). The V and J ends lost 0 bases and 4 bases respectively, with 15 bases between them. The CDR3 extends over 16 amino acids. Germline CDR1 reads MNHEY; CDR2 reads SVGAGI.

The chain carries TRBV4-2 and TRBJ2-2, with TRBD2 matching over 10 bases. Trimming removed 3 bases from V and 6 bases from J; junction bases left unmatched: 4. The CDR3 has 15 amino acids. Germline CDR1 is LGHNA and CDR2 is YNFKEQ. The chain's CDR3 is CASSHGLAVAGELFF. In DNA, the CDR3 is TGTGCCAGCAGCCACGGACTAGCGGTTGCCGGGGAGCTGTTTTTT.

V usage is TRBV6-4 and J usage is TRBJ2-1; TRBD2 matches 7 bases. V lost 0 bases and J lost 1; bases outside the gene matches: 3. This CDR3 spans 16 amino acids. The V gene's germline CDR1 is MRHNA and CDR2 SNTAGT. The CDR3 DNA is TGTGCCAGCAGTGACTCGAATAGCGGGTCCTACAATGAGCAGTTCTTC. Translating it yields CASSDSNSGSYNEQFF.

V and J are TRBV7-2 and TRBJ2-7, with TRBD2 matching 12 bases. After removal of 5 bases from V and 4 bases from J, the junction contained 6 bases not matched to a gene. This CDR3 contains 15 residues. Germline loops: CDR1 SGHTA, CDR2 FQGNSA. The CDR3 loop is CASSGQTSGSYEQYF. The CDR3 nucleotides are TGTGCCAGCAGCGGTCAGACTAGCGGGAGTTACGAGCAGTACTTC. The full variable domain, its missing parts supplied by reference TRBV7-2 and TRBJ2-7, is GAGVSQSPSNKVTEKGKDVELRCDPISGHTALYWYRQSLGQGLEFLIYFQGNSAPDKSGLPSDRFSAERTGGSVSTLTIQRTQQEDSAVYLCASSGQTSGSYEQYFGPGTRLTVT.

CDR3 loop: CASSQFVRYEQYF. The DNA of the CDR3 is TGTGCCAGCAGCCAATTCGTCCGCTACGAGCAGTACTTC. This chain joins TRBV16 and TRBJ2-7; D ambiguous. The V end was cut by 1 base, the J end by 3 bases, with 7 bases between. Germline-derived CDR1 and CDR2 are KGHSY and FQNENV. The CDR3 runs 13 residues.

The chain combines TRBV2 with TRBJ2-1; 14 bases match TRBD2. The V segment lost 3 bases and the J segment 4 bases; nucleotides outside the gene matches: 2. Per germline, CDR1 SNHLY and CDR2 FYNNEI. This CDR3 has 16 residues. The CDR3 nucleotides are TGTGCCAGCAGTGAGACTAGCGGGAGGGCATACAATGAGCAGTTCTTC. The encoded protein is CASSETSGRAYNEQFF.

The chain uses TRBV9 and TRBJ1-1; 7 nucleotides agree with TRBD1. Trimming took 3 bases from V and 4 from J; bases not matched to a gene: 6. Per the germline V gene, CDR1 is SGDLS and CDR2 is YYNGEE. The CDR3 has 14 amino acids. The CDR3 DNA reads TGTGCCAGCAGCGAACGACAGGGCTCCACTGAAGCTTTCTTT. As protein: CASSERQGSTEAFF. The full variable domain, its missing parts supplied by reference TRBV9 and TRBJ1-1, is DSGVTQTPKHLITATGQRVTLRCSPRSGDLSVYWYQQSLDQGLQFLIQYYNGEERAKGNILERFSAQQFPDLHSELNLSSLELGDSALYFCASSERQGSTEAFFGQGTRLTVV.

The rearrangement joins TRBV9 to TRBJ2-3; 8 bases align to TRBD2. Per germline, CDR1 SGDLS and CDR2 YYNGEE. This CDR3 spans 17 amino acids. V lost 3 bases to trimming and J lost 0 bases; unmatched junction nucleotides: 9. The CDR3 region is CASSGLASGWSTDTQYF. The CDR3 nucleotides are TGTGCCAGCAGCGGACTAGCGAGTGGATGGAGCACAGATACGCAGTATTTT.

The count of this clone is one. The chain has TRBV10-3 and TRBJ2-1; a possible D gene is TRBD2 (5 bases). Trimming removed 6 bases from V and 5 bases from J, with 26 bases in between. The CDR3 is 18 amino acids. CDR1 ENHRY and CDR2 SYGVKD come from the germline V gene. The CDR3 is CAISGPQDESGHDNEQFF. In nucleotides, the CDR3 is TGTGCCATCAGCGGACCCCAGGACGAAAGCGGCCACGACAATGAGCAGTTCTTC.

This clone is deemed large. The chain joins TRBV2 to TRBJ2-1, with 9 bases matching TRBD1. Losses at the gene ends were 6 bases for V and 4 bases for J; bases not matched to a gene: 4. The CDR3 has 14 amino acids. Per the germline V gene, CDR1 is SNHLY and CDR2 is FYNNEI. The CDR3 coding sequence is TGTGCCAGCAGACCGGGACAGGGTTACAATGAGCAGTTCTTC. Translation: CASRPGQGYNEQFF.

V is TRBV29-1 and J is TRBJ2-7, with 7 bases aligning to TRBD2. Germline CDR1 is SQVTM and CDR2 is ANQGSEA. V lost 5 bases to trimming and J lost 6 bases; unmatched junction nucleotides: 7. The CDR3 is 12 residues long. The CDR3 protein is CSVSSGGPEQYF. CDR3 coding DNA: TGCAGCGTTTCTAGCGGCGGCCCCGAGCAGTACTTC.